This T cell receptor (beta chain) stems from a study of shared clonotypes between healthy human individuals. Study context: CD4 naive and memory got three plates each, CD8 naive two, CD8 memory one.

Running of the assay took place at deep level. Some clones are missing from TCRdb's copy, which holds only in-frame ones; the method was immunoSEQ multiplex PCR. The sample holds about 600,000 clones, less than 98% seen once. The study drew its donors from healthy HIV-negative adults without recent acute infections or vaccinations. CDR1 and CDR2 (germline): KGHSH, LQKENI. V was clipped by 2 bases and J by 1 base, with 20 bases between them. The CDR3 covers 18 residues. The sample taken for sequencing was naive CD4+ T cells sorted from blood. As for subset: CD45RA+ positively selected. This clonotype was obtained from a woman aged 30 to 39 in good health. V and J are TRBV18 and TRBJ1-1; D is perhaps TRBD1 (5 bases). DNA for the CDR3: TGTGCCAGCTCACCAGGGGTTGCCGGCTCCACAGGGAACACTGAAGCTTTCTTT. It translates to CASSPGVAGSTGNTEAFF.